The rows below give T cell receptor beta chains drawn from one sample of a study of cytomegalovirus exposure and HLA in healthy donors. This table comes from immunoSEQ multiplex PCR, and its TCRdb copy is limited to in-frame clones, with some not included. The table includes 130,000 or so clones, around four fifths detected once. Sequencing was done on a sample of PBMCs. These receptors were taken from a man aged 30 to 45 in good health and CMV-seronegative. CDR3s include the opening cysteine and the closing phenylalanine or tryptophan. A D gene is named only where the DNA matches it firmly. Clone sizes are given selectively: once, few, many, or a class where the clone is expanded.

v_gene	len	d_gene	abundance	j_gene	CDR3nt	CDR3aa
TRBV5-4	16	.	.	TRBJ2-5	TGTGCCAGCAGCTTGCGGGGGACAGTCTCCCAAGAGACCCAGTACTTC	CASSLRGTVSQETQYF
TRBV28	13	.	.	TRBJ2-6	TGTGCCAGCCGACTCTCTGGGGCCAACGTCCTGACTTTC	CASRLSGANVLTF
TRBV7-2	16	TRBD2	.	TRBJ2-1	TGTGCCAGCAGCTTAGCGGCTAGCGGGAGTTACAATGAGCAGTTCTTC	CASSLAASGSYNEQFF
TRBV6-5	12	.	.	TRBJ2-7	TGTGCCAGCAGTTACTCCGGGGACGAGCAGTACTTC	CASSYSGDEQYF
TRBV4-1	14	.	.	TRBJ2-7	TGCGCCAGCAGCCAAGTTGCGGGGATCTACGAGCAGTACTTC	CASSQVAGIYEQYF
TRBV6-1	13	.	.	TRBJ1-1	TGTGCCAGCAGCAATATATTCGACAGTGGGTCTTTCTTT	CASSNIFDSGSFF
TRBV7-9	18	TRBD1	.	TRBJ1-1	TGTGCCAGCAGCTTAGGAGCTGGGACAGGGTCGCGGAACACTGAAGCTTTCTTT	CASSLGAGTGSRNTEAFF
TRBV6-1	14	.	.	TRBJ2-5	TGTGCCAGCAGTGGATACAGGGTCGGTGAGACCCAGTACTTC	CASSGYRVGETQYF
TRBV28	15	TRBD2	once	TRBJ2-7	TGTGCCAGCAGACCGACTAGCGGGTCCACCTACGAGCAGTACTTC	CASRPTSGSTYEQYF
TRBV4-3	15	TRBD1	once	TRBJ1-2	TGCGCCAGCAGCCAAGGGCAGGGGGCTATCTATGGCTACACCTTC	CASSQGQGAIYGYTF
TRBV5-1	14	.	.	TRBJ2-7	TGCGCCAGCAGCTTGGGCGGCAGTTCCTACGAGCAGTACTTC	CASSLGGSSYEQYF
TRBV2	15	TRBD2	.	TRBJ2-7	TGTGCCAGCAGCGTCTCAAGCGGGGGGGCCTACGAGCAGTACTTC	CASSVSSGGAYEQYF
TRBV15	15	.	few	TRBJ1-5	TGTGCCACCAGCAGAGCGGGGGAGGGGAGTCAGCCCCAGCATTTT	CATSRAGEGSQPQHF
TRBV6-6	12	.	.	TRBJ1-1	TGTGCCAGCAGTTTCACTTCGGGTGAAGCTTTCTTT	CASSFTSGEAFF
TRBV29-1	16	TRBD2	.	TRBJ2-1	TGCAGCGTTGAAGATCTCGGCGGGGGGGCCGAAATGGAGCAGTTCTTC	CSVEDLGGGAEMEQFF
TRBV14	16	TRBD1	.	TRBJ1-2	TGTGCCAGCAGCCAGAGGGCAGGGGGCTATAGCGATGGCTACACCTTC	CASSQRAGGYSDGYTF
TRBV28	12	.	once	TRBJ1-2	TGTGCCAGCACGGGGGATTCTGGCGGCTACACCTTC	CASTGDSGGYTF
TRBV5-1	13	TRBD1	.	TRBJ2-3	TGCGCCAGCTCCCCGACAGGGACGGATACGCAGTATTTT	CASSPTGTDTQYF
TRBV5-1	13	.	.	TRBJ1-2	TGCGCCAGCAGCGGAACAGGGATCTATGGCTACACCTTC	CASSGTGIYGYTF
TRBV5-1	13	.	once	TRBJ2-7	TGCGCCAGCAGCTCGGGTCCCTCCTACGAGCAGTACTTC	CASSSGPSYEQYF
TRBV1	18	.	.	TRBJ1-2	TGCACCAGCAGCCAACCGAAAGAGGTCCGGGGATCTGGCTATGGCTACACCTTC	CTSSQPKEVRGSGYGYTF
TRBV10-3	14	.	.	TRBJ1-3	TGTGCCATCACCTCGGAGAGGGCCGGAAACACCATATATTTT	CAITSERAGNTIYF
TRBV5-5	14	.	.	TRBJ2-5	TGTGCCAGCAGCTTGACCCCCAGGGCCGAGACCCAGTACTTC	CASSLTPRAETQYF
TRBV28	14	TRBD1	.	TRBJ2-7	TGTGCCAGCATCACGGGGGGACAGGGCTACGAGCAGTACTTC	CASITGGQGYEQYF
TRBV5-1	15	TRBD1	.	TRBJ1-2	TGCGCCAGCAGCTTGGCGGGACAGGGCCCTAGGGGCTACACCTTC	CASSLAGQGPRGYTF
TRBV9	14	TRBD1	.	TRBJ2-1	TGTGCCAGCAGCGCCGGGACAGGGGTAGGTGAGCAGTTCTTC	CASSAGTGVGEQFF
TRBV19	16	.	once	TRBJ1-2	TGTGCCAGTAGTATAGATCTCGGAGCCCTTAACTATGGCTACACCTTC	CASSIDLGALNYGYTF
TRBV28	13	.	.	TRBJ1-2	TGTGCCAGCAGTTCCCAGGGTCCCTATGGCTACACCTTC	CASSSQGPYGYTF
TRBV7-9	16	TRBD2	few	TRBJ2-3	TGTGCCAGCAGCTCCTCGGGACTAGCGGGCACAGATACGCAGTATTTT	CASSSSGLAGTDTQYF
TRBV6-6	16	TRBD2	.	TRBJ2-1	TGTGCCAGCAGTCGATGGACTAGCGGGGACCACAATGAGCAGTTCTTC	CASSRWTSGDHNEQFF
TRBV5-8	20	TRBD2	.	TRBJ2-2	TGTGCCAGCAGCTTGGCCCAGCGGGGGGGCTTGAGGGGCCTGGACGGGGAGCTGTTTTTT	CASSLAQRGGLRGLDGELFF
TRBV5-1	15	TRBD2	.	TRBJ2-5	TGCGCCAGCAGCGAACTAGCGGAGATACAAGAGACCCAGTACTTC	CASSELAEIQETQYF
TRBV5-1	14	TRBD2	.	TRBJ2-3	TGCGCCAGCAGACTAGCGACTAGCACAGATACGCAGTATTTT	CASRLATSTDTQYF
TRBV6-5	15	TRBD1	.	TRBJ2-1	TGTGCCAGCAGTTACGTGACAGGGAAATCCAATGAGCAGTTCTTC	CASSYVTGKSNEQFF
TRBV14	14	TRBD1	.	TRBJ2-7	TGTGCCAGCAGCCAAGGAAACAGGGGGCGCGAGCAGTACTTC	CASSQGNRGREQYF
TRBV2	15	TRBD1	.	TRBJ2-7	TGTGCCAGCTCCCCCGGGACAGGGTCTAACTACGAGCAGTACTTC	CASSPGTGSNYEQYF
TRBV7-2	19	TRBD2	.	TRBJ2-5	TGTGCCAGCAGCTCTTCGGGACTAGCGGGGGGGAGGTACCAAGAGACCCAGTACTTC	CASSSSGLAGGRYQETQYF
TRBV9	15	TRBD1	.	TRBJ2-5	TGTGCCAGCAGCATCGGCCAGGGGGCGTTTGAGACCCAGTACTTC	CASSIGQGAFETQYF
TRBV5-1	15	TRBD1	.	TRBJ2-7	TGCGCCAGCAGCCCACAGGGACAGGGTCAACACGAGCAGTACTTC	CASSPQGQGQHEQYF
TRBV6-6	14	.	.	TRBJ2-1	TGTGCCAGCACCCTCGGGGGCTCCTACAATGAGCAGTTCTTC	CASTLGGSYNEQFF
TRBV28	16	.	.	TRBJ1-3	TGTGCCAGCAGTAACCCGGGGGGGAGCTCTGGAAACACCATATATTTT	CASSNPGGSSGNTIYF
TRBV6-6	15	.	once	TRBJ1-2	TGTGCCAGCAGTTACAAAATCACCAACGGGAATGGCTACACCTTC	CASSYKITNGNGYTF